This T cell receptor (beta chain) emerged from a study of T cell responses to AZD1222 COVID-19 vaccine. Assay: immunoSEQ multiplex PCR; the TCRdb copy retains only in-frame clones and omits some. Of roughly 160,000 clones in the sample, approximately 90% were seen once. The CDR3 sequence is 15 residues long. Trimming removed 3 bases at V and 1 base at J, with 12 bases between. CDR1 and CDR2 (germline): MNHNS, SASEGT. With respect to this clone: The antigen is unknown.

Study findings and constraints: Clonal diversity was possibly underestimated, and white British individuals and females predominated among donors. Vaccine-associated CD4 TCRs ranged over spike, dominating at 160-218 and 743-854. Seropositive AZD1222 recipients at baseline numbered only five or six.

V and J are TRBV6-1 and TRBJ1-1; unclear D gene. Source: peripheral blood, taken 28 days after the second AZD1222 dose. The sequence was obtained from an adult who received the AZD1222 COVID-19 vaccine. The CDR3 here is CASSDASQWNTEAFF. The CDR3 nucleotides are TGTGCCAGCAGTGACGCCTCACAGTGGAACACTGAAGCTTTCTTT.